The 30 T cell receptor beta chains reported below all come from one sample, sequenced in a study of OX40 agonist ivuxolimab in advanced cancers. Libraries came from the immunoSEQ multiplex PCR assay. Not all clones reach the TCRdb copy of this immuneACCESS table, which keeps in-frame sequences only. Checked studies attribute under half of the gap to unresolved V genes and leave the rest unexplained. The sample data list roughly 56,000 clones, and roughly nine tenths of these were observed just once. Together, the top ten hold approximately 0.61% of the sample. The sample was CD4+ or CD8+ T cells sorted from blood, taken in a trial of the OX40 agonist ivuxolimab. Source of these receptors: an adult with an advanced solid tumor such as melanoma, head and neck, liver or kidney cancer.

V and J are TRBV18 and TRBJ2-7; 7 bases fit TRBD1. V lost 5 bases and J lost 5; bases outside the gene matches: 6. This CDR3 has 13 amino acids. Germline lookup yields CDR1 KGHSH and CDR2 LQKENI. CDR3 bases: TGTGCCAGCTCAAACAACAGGGGCGACGAGCAGTACTTC. It encodes CASSNNRGDEQYF.

The chain recombines TRBV5-1 with TRBJ2-7; D unclear. Trimming removed 0 bases from V and 7 bases from J, with 11 bases in between. The germline gives CDR1 SGHRS, CDR2 YFSETQ. The CDR3 totals 13 residues. CDR3 nucleotide sequence: TGCGCCAGCAGCTTGGTATCTCTAGGGGAGCAGTACTTC. This sequence encodes CASSLVSLGEQYF.

The rearrangement joins TRBV5-1 to TRBJ2-1, with 13 bases fitting TRBD2. Unmatched junction bases numbered 6, after V lost 4 bases and J lost 8 bases. This CDR3 contains 15 residues. Germline V gene data show CDR1 as SGHRS and CDR2 as YFSETQ. CDR3 region: CASSVGTSGTHEQFF. DNA of the CDR3: TGCGCCAGCAGCGTCGGGACTAGCGGGACTCATGAGCAGTTCTTC. Full variable domain (rest looked up from reference TRBV5-1 and TRBJ2-1): KAGVTQTPRYLIKTRGQQVTLSCSPISGHRSVSWYQQTPGQGLQFLFEYFSETQRNKGNFPGRFSGRQFSNSRSEMNVSTLELGDSALYLCASSVGTSGTHEQFFGPGTRLTVL.

This rearrangement joins TRBV6-1 to TRBJ2-7; no clear D. Germline CDR1 is MNHNS and CDR2 is SASEGT. The CDR3 has 15 residues. V lost 2 bases and J 0 bases, leaving 11 bases between the germline ends. The DNA of the CDR3 is TGTGCCAGCAGTGAATTGTGGGGTGGCTCCTACGAGCAGTACTTC. Encoded protein: CASSELWGGSYEQYF.

The rearrangement uses TRBV7-4 and TRBJ2-4; D not resolved. CDR1 is SGHVT and CDR2 is SQSDAQ in the germline V gene. The CDR3 covers 14 residues. Trimming left V 2 bases short and J 3 bases short, with 8 bases between. In DNA form, the CDR3 reads TGTGCCAGCAGCTTAAGGGTTCTCAAAAACATTCAGTACTTC. Amino acids: CASSLRVLKNIQYF.

The CDR3 DNA is TGTTGCGGGGAGAAGCCCTACGAGCAGTACTTC. It encodes CCGEKPYEQYF. The gene calls are TRBV6-1 and TRBJ2-7, with D possibly TRBD2 on 6 matching bases. The CDR3 is 11 residues long. Germline CDR1 MNHNS, CDR2 SASEGT.

The chain carries TRBV5-1 and TRBJ2-7; possibly TRBD2 for D (7 bases). CDR1 is SGHRS, CDR2 YFSETQ, per germline. The CDR3 has 16 amino acids. Trimming removed 0 bases at V and 0 bases at J, with 13 bases between. The CDR3 is CASSLVRGPSSYEQYF. CDR3 bases: TGCGCCAGCAGCTTGGTGCGGGGGCCAAGCTCCTACGAGCAGTACTTC. Combining the CDR3 with reference TRBV5-1 and TRBJ2-7 gives the whole variable domain KAGVTQTPRYLIKTRGQQVTLSCSPISGHRSVSWYQQTPGQGLQFLFEYFSETQRNKGNFPGRFSGRQFSNSRSEMNVSTLELGDSALYLCASSLVRGPSSYEQYFGPGTRLTVT.

This chain links TRBV28 with TRBJ2-1; no clear D. There are 13 residues in the CDR3. With 6 bases removed from V and 10 bases from J, the gap between germline ends came to 16 bases. Germline V gene sequence: CDR1 MDHEN, CDR2 SYDVKM. The CDR3 reads CASRRTGTPEQFF. The CDR3 nucleotides read TGTGCCAGCAGACGTACCGGCACACCGGAGCAGTTCTTC.

The chain carries TRBV4-1 and TRBJ2-2; tentatively, D is TRBD1 or TRBD2 (6 bases each). V lost 6 bases and J 5 bases, leaving 16 bases between the germline ends. From germline, CDR1 is MGHRA and CDR2 YSYEKL. This CDR3 spans 15 amino acids. In DNA form, the CDR3 reads TGCGCCAGCAGAGTAAACAGGGAGGTAACCGGGGAGCTGTTTTTT. Encoded protein: CASRVNREVTGELFF.

The genes are TRBV4-1 and TRBJ2-7; D uncertain. The V gene's germline CDR1 is MGHRA and CDR2 YSYEKL. This CDR3 has 14 residues. Trimming left V 4 bases short and J 2 bases short, with 12 bases between. The CDR3 here is CASSRSTETYEQYF. The CDR3 nucleotides are TGCGCCAGCAGCCGGTCAACAGAAACCTACGAGCAGTACTTC.

The V gene is TRBV7-2, the J gene TRBJ1-5, with no clear D. The germline V gene encodes CDR1 SGHTA and CDR2 FQGNSA. This CDR3 has 13 residues. Trimming shortened V by 1 base and J by 8 bases, and 9 bases separated the two germline ends. Written as DNA, the CDR3 is TGTGCCAGCAGCTTAGGTTTAGGGAAGCCCCAGCATTTT. Translation gives CASSLGLGKPQHF.

This chain connects TRBV4-1 to TRBJ1-2; 8 bases align to TRBD1. The trim removed 0 bases at V and 2 bases at J, leaving 8 bases unmatched. The germline gives CDR1 MGHRA, CDR2 YSYEKL. This CDR3 contains 17 residues. DNA for the CDR3: TGCGCCAGCAGCCAAGATTTGCAGGGGGCACAAAACTATGGCTACACCTTC. Translation gives CASSQDLQGAQNYGYTF.

The V and J genes are TRBV4-1 and TRBJ2-7; D may match TRBD1 or TRBD2 (5 bases each). The germline V gene encodes CDR1 MGHRA and CDR2 YSYEKL. The CDR3 runs 15 residues. The ends were cut back, 1 base at V and 3 bases at J, with 13 bases in the middle. In DNA form, the CDR3 reads TGCGCCAGCAGCCAAGGGGCCGGGGCTATCTACGAGCAGTACTTC. Protein: CASSQGAGAIYEQYF.

The chain employs TRBV7-2 and TRBJ2-1; D is uncertain. The CDR3 totals 11 residues. Trimming removed 3 bases at V and 5 bases at J, with 2 bases between. CDR1 SGHTA and CDR2 FQGNSA come from the germline V gene. The CDR3 nucleotides read TGTGCCAGCAGCTTGAACAATGAGCAGTTCTTC. Translation: CASSLNNEQFF.

The V and J genes are TRBV6-6 and TRBJ2-7; D remains ambiguous. CDR3 length: 13 residues. CDR1 is MNHNY, CDR2 SVGAGI, per germline (reference sequence). Trimming shortened V by 7 bases and J by 4 bases, and 14 bases separated the two germline ends. The DNA of the CDR3 is TGTGCCAGCACCACTGACTGGGGTTACGAGCAGTACTTC. Residues: CASTTDWGYEQYF.

The chain carries TRBV28 and TRBJ1-2; D is uncertain. The CDR3 length is 15 residues. Per germline, CDR1 MDHEN and CDR2 SYDVKM. The V gene lost 4 bases and the J gene lost 0 bases, with 12 bases spanning the gap. This CDR3 is CASSSLRLANYGYTF. Here the CDR3 DNA reads TGTGCCAGCAGTTCCCTTCGGCTAGCTAACTATGGCTACACCTTC.

Only a few counts were recorded for this clone. The rearrangement uses TRBV19 and TRBJ1-1; D not certain. The CDR3 loop spans 14 amino acids. Per germline, CDR1 LNHDA and CDR2 SQIVND (reference sequence). V lost 8 bases and J 0 bases, leaving 13 bases between the germline ends. CDR3 sequence (DNA): TGTGCCAGTCACAAGCAGTCCATGAACACTGAAGCTTTCTTT. Translation gives CASHKQSMNTEAFF.

This clone was picked up a small number of times. The V and J genes are TRBV12-5 and TRBJ1-2; D is ambiguous. Germline V gives CDR1 LGHNT, CDR2 FRNRAP. V was trimmed by 3 bases and J by 4 bases, leaving 12 bases between them. The CDR3 totals 14 residues. CDR3 DNA sequence: TGTGCTAGTGGTTTATTAGGGAACTCCTATGGCTACACCTTC. This gives the protein CASGLLGNSYGYTF.

V and J are TRBV6-1 and TRBJ1-2, with D hard to call. Trimming removed 1 base from V and 7 bases from J, with 10 bases in between. Germline CDR1 MNHNS, CDR2 SASEGT. The CDR3 consists of 13 residues. In DNA form, the CDR3 reads TGTGCCAGCAGTGAAGTCGGGCGTGGTGGCTACACCTTC. Protein: CASSEVGRGGYTF.

The CDR3 loop reads CASSSGQNTGELFF. Written as DNA, the CDR3 is TGCGCCAGCAGCTCGGGACAAAACACCGGGGAGCTGTTTTTT. The chain joins TRBV5-1 to TRBJ2-2; possibly TRBD1 for D (6 bases). The V end lost 3 bases, the J end lost 2 bases, and 8 bases lay between the germline ends. This CDR3 has 14 amino acids. Per the germline V gene, CDR1 is SGHRS and CDR2 is YFSETQ.

The chain carries TRBV4-1 and TRBJ2-1; perhaps TRBD2 as D (6 bases). Germline CDR1 reads MGHRA; CDR2 reads YSYEKL. With 0 bases removed from V and 10 bases from J, the gap between germline ends came to 19 bases. CDR3 length: 16 amino acids. The CDR3 DNA is TGCGCCAGCAGCCAAGATCCAGGACTAAGGGCCCTAGAGCAGTTCTTC. This codes for CASSQDPGLRALEQFF.

CDR3 loop: CSASLWGELFF. The CDR3 DNA is TGCAGCGCCAGCCTGTGGGGGGAGCTGTTTTTT. The chain links TRBV29-1 to TRBJ2-2; D gene unclear. V gave up 7 bases and J gave up 8 bases, with 11 bases separating them. CDR1 and CDR2 (germline): SQVTM, ANQGSEA. This CDR3 has 11 residues.

The V gene is TRBV5-4, the J gene TRBJ1-1; D is possibly TRBD1 (5 bases). CDR1 is SGHNT, CDR2 YYREEE, per germline (reference sequence). The CDR3 loop spans 15 amino acids. Trimming took 4 bases from V and 4 from J, leaving 17 bases between them. The CDR3 sequence is CASSPRDRRATEAFF. CDR3 DNA sequence: TGTGCCAGCAGCCCCCGGGACCGGAGGGCCACTGAAGCTTTCTTT.

The table lists this clone with a count of one. V and J are TRBV5-6 and TRBJ2-5; unclear D gene. The V end lost 1 base, the J end lost 2 bases, and 12 bases lay between the germline ends. The length of the CDR3 is 15 residues. CDR1 and CDR2 from the germline V gene are SGHDT and YYEEEE. CDR3 sequence reads: CASSLLQLGQETQYF. CDR3 DNA sequence: TGTGCCAGCAGCTTGTTGCAGCTAGGTCAAGAGACCCAGTACTTC.

The rearrangement joins TRBV5-1 to TRBJ2-1; 10 bases are shared with TRBD2. The CDR3 length is 15 residues. The V segment lost 7 bases and the J segment 2 bases; nucleotides outside the gene matches: 6. Germline CDR1 and CDR2: SGHRS and YFSETQ. CDR3: CASSQLAGTYNEQFF. As DNA, the CDR3 is TGCGCCAGCTCACAACTAGCGGGAACCTACAATGAGCAGTTCTTC. The whole variable domain, remainder taken from reference TRBV5-1 and TRBJ2-1, is KAGVTQTPRYLIKTRGQQVTLSCSPISGHRSVSWYQQTPGQGLQFLFEYFSETQRNKGNFPGRFSGRQFSNSRSEMNVSTLELGDSALYLCASSQLAGTYNEQFFGPGTRLTVL.

This clone was picked up one time. The chain employs TRBV29-1 and TRBJ2-4; D unclear. The CDR3 is 14 amino acids. V was clipped by 4 bases and J by 0 bases, with 10 bases between them. Germline V CDR1 and CDR2: SQVTM, ANQGSEA. CDR3 residues: CSVGALGAKNIQYF. The CDR3 DNA follows: TGCAGCGTTGGAGCATTGGGAGCCAAAAACATTCAGTACTTC.

This rearrangement joins TRBV25-1 to TRBJ1-1; maybe TRBD1 (6 bases). Per the germline V gene, CDR1 is MGHDK and CDR2 is SYGVNS. Trimming shortened V by 4 bases and J by 6 bases, and 15 bases separated the two germline ends. The CDR3 spans 14 residues. The CDR3 coding sequence is TGTGCCAGCAGTGGGGTCGGGGGGCCCTCTGAAGCTTTCTTT. Translated: CASSGVGGPSEAFF.

V gene TRBV5-1 combines with J gene TRBJ2-1; D might be TRBD1 (6 bases). Between the trimmed V and J ends, which lost 1 base and 6 bases, there was a span of 11 bases. CDR1 and CDR2 (germline): SGHRS, YFSETQ. The CDR3 extends over 14 amino acids. CDR3 DNA sequence: TGCGCCAGCAGCTTGTTGGGGGCGGGCAATGAGCAGTTCTTC. It translates to CASSLLGAGNEQFF. The complete variable domain, with remaining parts taken from reference TRBV5-1 and TRBJ2-1, reads KAGVTQTPRYLIKTRGQQVTLSCSPISGHRSVSWYQQTPGQGLQFLFEYFSETQRNKGNFPGRFSGRQFSNSRSEMNVSTLELGDSALYLCASSLLGAGNEQFFGPGTRLTVL.

The chain has TRBV2 and TRBJ2-7, with D tentatively TRBD1 (6 bases). Germline CDR1 SNHLY, CDR2 FYNNEI. This CDR3 contains 14 residues. Trimming took off 6 bases at V and 1 base at J, with 13 bases between the two ends. CDR3 nucleotides: TGTGCCAGCAGAGCAACAGGGAGTTCCTACGAGCAGTACTTC. Protein: CASRATGSSYEQYF.

This rearrangement joins TRBV18 to TRBJ1-5; no clear D gene. Trimming shortened V by 1 base and J by 0 bases, and 7 bases separated the two germline ends. Looked up from germline, CDR1 is KGHSH and CDR2 is LQKENI. The CDR3 extends over 15 amino acids. The CDR3 region has the DNA TGTGCCAGCTCACCACAACAGAATAGCAATCAGCCCCAGCATTTT. It translates to CASSPQQNSNQPQHF.